The 21 T cell receptor beta chains given below trace back to one sample, sequenced in a study of T cells after yellow fever vaccination. TCRdb fed the 5' RACE reads into MiXCR, producing one record per CDR3 protein. This table holds 150,000 or so distinct CDR3 sequences, 5.5% to 7.5% found once. Sequencing used CD4+ T cells sorted from PBMCs, obtained 4 to 6 days after the first yellow fever vaccination. These receptors all come from a young man who received the YFV17D yellow fever vaccine.

Concerning this clonotype: A read error is possible here, since a much larger clone lies one base away. The CDR3 here is CASRLAAGVNTGELFF. The CDR3, as DNA: TGCGCCAGCAGATTGGCCGCAGGGGTGAACACCGGGGAGCTGTTTTTT. The chain has TRBV5-1 and TRBJ2-2; perhaps TRBD1 as D (6 bases). The CDR3 runs 16 residues. Per germline, CDR1 SGHRS and CDR2 YFSETQ.

This clonotype was recorded a few times. V is TRBV6-5 and J is TRBJ1-6; no reliable D call. CDR1 and CDR2 from the germline V gene are MNHEY and SVGAGI. The CDR3 runs 15 residues. The germline V and J ends were trimmed by 0 bases and 5 bases, with 8 bases remaining between them. The CDR3 loop is CASSYSSGNNSPLHF. The CDR3 nucleotides are TGTGCCAGCAGTTACTCCAGTGGGAATAATTCACCCCTCCACTTT.

This clonotype was detected ten times or more. The rearrangement uses TRBV2 and TRBJ2-7; a weak D match, TRBD1 (5 bases). The CDR3 contains 12 residues. Trimming shortened V by 1 base and J by 5 bases, and 6 bases separated the two germline ends. The germline gives CDR1 SNHLY, CDR2 FYNNEI. For the CDR3, the DNA is TGTGCCAGCAGTGAAGAGGGGCACGAGCAGTACTTC. Its translation is CASSEEGHEQYF.

There are many counts of this clonotype. This chain joins TRBV12-3 or TRBV12-4 and TRBJ2-1, with a possible D match to TRBD2 (6 bases). This CDR3 spans 15 amino acids. The V and J ends lost 2 bases and 4 bases respectively, with 12 bases between them. The chain's CDR3 is CASSLYAGTYNEQFF. In DNA form, the CDR3 reads TGTGCCAGCAGTTTATACGCGGGGACTTACAATGAGCAGTTCTTC.

V usage is TRBV5-4 and J usage is TRBJ2-5; TRBD2 matches 9 bases. The CDR3 has 15 amino acids. CDR1 and CDR2 (germline): SGHNT, YYREEE (reference sequence). The V segment lost 4 bases and the J segment 1 base; nucleotides outside the gene matches: 5. The DNA for the CDR3 is TGTGCCAGCAGCCCCTCGCGGGGGGGCCAAGAGACCCAGTACTTC. This codes for CASSPSRGGQETQYF.

This clonotype was observed many times. The chain links TRBV7-8 to TRBJ2-1, with 10 bases aligning to TRBD2. Germline-derived CDR1 and CDR2 are SGHVS and FQNEAQ. The CDR3 is made up of 17 amino acids. V was pared by 5 bases and J by 8 bases, with 15 bases of the junction left unmatched. The CDR3 loop is CASSPLPGSGGWDEQFF. In nucleotides, the CDR3 is TGTGCCAGCAGCCCCCTGCCGGGTAGCGGGGGGTGGGATGAGCAGTTCTTC.

This clonotype was detected once. Since a much larger clone is just one base distant, this may be a read error. The chain employs TRBV7-2 and TRBJ1-4; D not resolved. This CDR3 comprises 17 residues. The germline V gene has CDR1 SGHTA and CDR2 FQGNSA. V lost 5 bases, J lost 4 bases, and 20 bases lay in between. CDR3 sequence: CASSPLRGLYYNEKLFF. DNA for the CDR3: TGTGCCAGCAGCCCGCTACGAGGACTATACTATAATGAAAAACTGTTTTTT.

The gene calls are TRBV18 and TRBJ2-3; D remains unclear. Germline V gene data show CDR1 as KGHSH and CDR2 as LQKENI. The CDR3 is 17 amino acids. Trimming removed 2 bases from V and 2 bases from J, with 17 bases in between. In nucleotides, the CDR3 is TGTGCCAGCTCACCAAAAGGCCGGTCCCAAGACACAGATACGCAGTATTTT. Translation: CASSPKGRSQDTDTQYF.

In its sample, this clonotype was seen many times. V gene TRBV18 combines with J gene TRBJ2-2; TRBD1 might be the D (6 bases). The V gene lost 4 bases and the J gene lost 12 bases, with 18 bases spanning the gap. CDR3 length: 14 amino acids. Germline values: CDR1 KGHSH, CDR2 LQKENI. The CDR3 coding sequence is TGTGCCAGCTCACGGGACACCCGGGATTTGAAGCTGTTTTTT. Translating it yields CASSRDTRDLKLFF.

At least ten counts were recorded for this clonotype. V usage is TRBV11-2 and J usage is TRBJ1-6, with TRBD1 identical over 9 bases. Trimming at V came to 6 bases and at J to 4 bases, leaving 4 bases not matched to a gene. The germline gives CDR1 SGHAT, CDR2 FQNNGV. The CDR3 is 15 amino acids. This chain's CDR3 is CASRRTGAYNSPLHF. CDR3 bases: TGTGCCAGCAGGAGGACAGGGGCGTATAATTCACCCCTCCACTTT.

This clonotype was seen ten or more times. V is TRBV14 and J is TRBJ1-1; D uncertain. V gave up 3 bases and J gave up 0 bases, with 5 bases separating them. Germline V gene sequence: CDR1 SGHDN, CDR2 FVKESK. The CDR3 spans 13 residues. CDR3 in DNA: TGTGCCAGCAGCCATGGACTGAACACTGAAGCTTTCTTT. As protein: CASSHGLNTEAFF.

The chain recombines TRBV20-1 with TRBJ2-1; D uncertain. CDR3 size: 12 residues. V was trimmed by 0 bases and J by 5 bases, leaving 5 bases between them. Germline values: CDR1 DFQATT, CDR2 SNEGSKA (reference sequence). The CDR3 region has the DNA TGCAGTGCTAGAGATCTCAACAATGAGCAGTTCTTC. It specifies CSARDLNNEQFF.

This clonotype was seen many times. The rearrangement joins TRBV5-1 to TRBJ2-1, with 7 bases fitting TRBD1. From germline, CDR1 is SGHRS and CDR2 YFSETQ. Trimming took 3 bases from V and 3 from J; bases not matched to a gene: 6. This CDR3 is 15 amino acids long. The CDR3 loop is CASSYPDRNYNEQFF. The DNA of the CDR3 is TGCGCCAGCAGCTACCCGGACAGGAACTACAATGAGCAGTTCTTC.

This clonotype has a count of ten or more. This CDR3 is CASRAGDRNYGYTF. CDR3 coding DNA: TGCGCCAGCAGAGCAGGGGACAGGAACTATGGCTACACCTTC. The chain employs TRBV4-1 and TRBJ1-2; 8 bases agree with TRBD1. The CDR3 runs 14 residues. CDR1 and CDR2 from the germline V gene are MGHRA and YSYEKL. V dropped 6 bases and J dropped 2; count of bases not matched to a gene: 5.

This clonotype was recorded many times. V and J are TRBV5-1 and TRBJ2-1; the match to TRBD2 covers 8 bases. After removal of 0 bases from V and 3 bases from J, the junction contained 8 bases not matched to a gene. This CDR3 is 17 amino acids long. Germline V gives CDR1 SGHRS, CDR2 YFSETQ. For the CDR3, the DNA is TGCGCCAGCAGCTTGGGACCCCGGGGGGGTGACTACAATGAGCAGTTCTTC. It codes for CASSLGPRGGDYNEQFF. Variable domain in full (rest from reference TRBV5-1 and TRBJ2-1): KAGVTQTPRYLIKTRGQQVTLSCSPISGHRSVSWYQQTPGQGLQFLFEYFSETQRNKGNFPGRFSGRQFSNSRSEMNVSTLELGDSALYLCASSLGPRGGDYNEQFFGPGTRLTVL.

At least ten counts were recorded for this clonotype. V and J are TRBV6-6 and TRBJ1-2; perhaps TRBD1 as D (5 bases). The germline V and J ends were trimmed by 6 bases and 8 bases, with 19 bases remaining between them. Germline CDR1 reads MNHNY; CDR2 reads SVGAGI (reference sequence). This CDR3 contains 14 residues. The CDR3 sequence is CASRGPGLMVGYTF. The CDR3 bases are TGTGCCAGCAGAGGGCCAGGGCTGATGGTCGGCTACACCTTC.

At least ten counts were recorded for this clonotype. The chain uses TRBV12-3 or TRBV12-4 and TRBJ2-5; 7 positions agree with TRBD1. J was trimmed by 7 bases and V by 2 bases; bases with no gene match: 4. The CDR3 runs to 13 residues. The chain's CDR3 is CASSLSGGLTQYF. The CDR3 region has the DNA TGTGCCAGCAGTTTATCAGGGGGATTGACCCAGTACTTC.

This clonotype was seen many times. V gene TRBV5-1 combines with J gene TRBJ1-3; D ambiguous. Germline CDR1 is SGHRS and CDR2 is YFSETQ. The CDR3 covers 14 residues. V was clipped by 0 bases and J by 2 bases, with 6 bases between them. The CDR3 loop reads CASSLDTAGNTIYF. CDR3 nucleotide sequence: TGCGCCAGCAGCTTGGACACCGCTGGAAACACCATATATTTT.

A word on this clonotype: This may come from a read error, since a much larger clone is one base off. V and J are TRBV24-1 and TRBJ2-2, with D tentatively TRBD2 (6 bases). The CDR3 contains 14 residues. The germline CDR1 and CDR2 sequences are KGHDR and SFDVKD. The CDR3 sequence is CVTSDLQPGGWLFF. CDR3 DNA sequence: TGTGTCACCAGTGATTTGCAACCCGGAGGGTGGCTGTTTTTT.

This clonotype was found many times. This chain connects TRBV5-5 to TRBJ2-5; D remains ambiguous. Germline-derived CDR1 and CDR2 are SGHKS and YYEKEE (reference sequence). The ends were cut back, 0 bases at V and 1 base at J, with 10 bases in the middle. The CDR3 covers 15 residues. CDR3 loop: CASSLEGRPQETQYF. Here the CDR3 DNA reads TGTGCCAGCAGCTTGGAGGGCAGACCCCAAGAGACCCAGTACTTC.

In this sample, this clonotype turned up many times. V usage is TRBV5-1 and J usage is TRBJ1-1, with a weak D call TRBD1 (6 bases). The V end was cut by 4 bases, the J end by 0 bases, with 10 bases between. Looked up from germline, CDR1 is SGHRS and CDR2 is YFSETQ. The CDR3 sequence is 14 residues long. The CDR3 reads CASSRGDMNTEAFF. CDR3 nucleotides: TGCGCCAGCAGCAGGGGGGACATGAACACTGAAGCTTTCTTT.